This T cell receptor beta chain was captured by sequencing in a study of blood T cell repertoires in COVID-19. Study as a whole: COVID-19 samples collected from the United States, Italy and Spain covered acute and convalescent phases. T cells, B-cell-depleted T cells, or PBMCs provided the cDNA or gDNA that served as material.

Seattle's cohort entered during active infection and was followed longitudinally. The CDR3 is 14 amino acids. Trimming stripped 0 bases from V and 2 bases from J, with 8 bases between. Germline CDR1 is SEHNR and CDR2 is FQNEAQ (reference sequence). Some clones are missing from TCRdb's copy, which holds only in-frame ones; the method was immunoSEQ multiplex PCR. The sample consists of 200,000 to 300,000 clones, about 90% of them appearing once. This clone appeared a single time. This rearrangement joins TRBV7-9 to TRBJ2-7; maybe TRBD1 (6 bases). Sample: peripheral blood. This receptor was obtained from a young man with COVID-19, enrolled during active disease. CDR3 nucleotide sequence: TGTGCCAGCAGCTTAGCGGGGGCCGCCTACGAGCAGTACTTC. Residues: CASSLAGAAYEQYF.